This entry features one TCR beta chain sequence. Its target is not known. The data belong to a study of cytomegalovirus exposure and HLA in healthy donors. This CDR3 has 16 residues. The germline V gene encodes CDR1 KGHSH and CDR2 LQKENI. Losses at the gene ends were 6 bases for V and 2 bases for J; bases not matched to a gene: 8. With 60 Vbeta and 13 Jbeta primers, the PCR was carried out. Clones were sequenced by immunoSEQ multiplex PCR, and TCRdb holds only the in-frame ones, with some missing. This sample has around 200,000 clones, with roughly 87% found just once. Study-wide findings and caveats: Earlier analysis looked at TCR beta V segments, and most were productive about 90% or about 30% of the time.

The chain carries TRBV18 and TRBJ1-3, with 9 bases fitting TRBD1. The TCR sequence derives from a man aged 35-49 years in good health and CMV-seropositive. The sequencing input was PBMCs. CDR3 loop: CASSRDTGGPGNTIYF. The CDR3 coding sequence is TGTGCCAGCTCGCGAGATACAGGGGGCCCTGGAAACACCATATATTTT.